This passage covers 6 T cell receptor beta chains from one sample sequenced in a study of cytotoxic CD8 clonotypes in ibrutinib-treated CLL. Using immunoSEQ multiplex PCR, the repertoire was profiled, and TCRdb retains in-frame clones only, with some absent. The sample has 130,000 or so clones; approximately 81% are singletons. The starting material was PBMCs, obtained after 12 months of ibrutinib treatment. All receptors come from a human donor with chronic lymphocytic leukemia.

This chain connects TRBV7-9 to TRBJ2-5; D unresolved. Germline V gene lookup returns CDR1 SEHNR and CDR2 FQNEAQ (reference sequence). CDR3 size: 11 residues. V was clipped by 5 bases and J by 7 bases, with 8 bases between them. The CDR3 reads CASSLSGTQYF. CDR3 in DNA: TGTGCCAGCAGCCTCTCCGGGACCCAGTACTTC.

This chain uses TRBV18 with TRBJ2-7; unclear D gene. Per the germline V gene, CDR1 is KGHSH and CDR2 is LQKENI. V was shortened by 2 bases and J by 6 bases, with 8 bases between the two germline ends. The CDR3 is 12 amino acids. The CDR3 DNA reads TGTGCCAGCTCACCAGGAATTGCCGAGCAGTACTTC. Amino acid sequence: CASSPGIAEQYF.

This rearrangement joins TRBV6-1 to TRBJ2-7, with 11 bases fitting TRBD2. The germline V gene encodes CDR1 MNHNS and CDR2 SASEGT. This CDR3 has 17 amino acids. The junction had 10 bases not matched to a gene; V was cut back by 4 bases and J by 2 bases. CDR3 in amino acids: CASSGNPLAGGAYEQYF. The CDR3 DNA reads as TGTGCCAGCAGTGGTAACCCTCTAGCGGGAGGAGCCTACGAGCAGTACTTC.

The J gene is TRBJ1-5, the V gene TRBV10-3; 9 positions match TRBD1. This CDR3 has 13 residues. Germline V lookup: CDR1 ENHRY, CDR2 SYGVKD. The J segment lost 3 bases and the V segment lost 10 bases, leaving 4 bases of the junction unmatched. DNA of the CDR3: TGTGCCAGCCGGACAGGGGTCAATCAGCCCCAGCATTTT. Its protein product is CASRTGVNQPQHF.

The chain couples TRBV5-4 to TRBJ2-3, with D hard to call. Deletions cut 2 bases from V and 3 bases from J, with 7 bases between. Per the germline V gene, CDR1 is SGHNT and CDR2 is YYREEE (reference sequence). CDR3 length equals 13 residues. Here the CDR3 reads CASSFYGTDTQYF. The CDR3 DNA reads TGTGCCAGCAGCTTTTACGGGACAGATACGCAGTATTTT.

The CDR3 is CSVLAQGVGANYGYTF. Written as DNA, the CDR3 is TGCAGCGTACTAGCTCAGGGCGTTGGAGCTAACTATGGCTACACCTTC. The genes are TRBV29-1 and TRBJ1-2; a possible D gene is TRBD1 (5 bases). Germline V gene data show CDR1 as SQVTM and CDR2 as ANQGSEA. This CDR3 has 16 amino acids. Trimming stripped 6 bases from V and 0 bases from J, with 20 bases between. Filled out from reference TRBV29-1 and TRBJ1-2, the complete variable domain reads SAVISQKPSRDICQRGTSLTIQCQVDSQVTMMFWYRQQPGQSLTLIATANQGSEATYESGFVIDKFPISRPNLTFSTLTVSNMSPEDSSIYLCSVLAQGVGANYGYTFGSGTRLTVV.